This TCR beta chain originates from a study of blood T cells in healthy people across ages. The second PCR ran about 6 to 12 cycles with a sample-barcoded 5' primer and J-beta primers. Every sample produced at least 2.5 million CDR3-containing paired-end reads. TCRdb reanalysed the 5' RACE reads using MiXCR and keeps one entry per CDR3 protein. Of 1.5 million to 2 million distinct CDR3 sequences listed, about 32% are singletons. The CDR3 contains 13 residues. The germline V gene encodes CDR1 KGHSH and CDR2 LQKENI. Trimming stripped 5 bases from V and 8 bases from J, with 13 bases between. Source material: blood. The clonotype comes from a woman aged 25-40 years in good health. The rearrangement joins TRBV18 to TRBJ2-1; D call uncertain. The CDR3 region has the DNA TGTGCCAGCTCAAGTCAGAGAGGCGATGAGCAGTTCTTC. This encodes CASSSQRGDEQFF.